This T cell receptor beta chain is drawn from a study of graft-versus-host responses after intestinal transplantation. The protocol was immunoSEQ multiplex PCR, while the TCRdb copy is restricted to in-frame clones and leaves out a portion. The sample consists of more than 5,000 clones, approximately 70% of them appearing once. The junction had 5 bases not matched to a gene; V was cut back by 4 bases and J by 4 bases. In germline, CDR1 is SGHDN, CDR2 FVKESK. The CDR3 consists of 15 residues. This sample comprised PBMCs, obtained just under 330 days after intestinal transplant. This receptor was obtained from a human patient who received an intestinal transplant, so some T cells may come from the graft donor. The chain uses TRBV14 and TRBJ2-1; 9 bases line up with TRBD2. The CDR3 sequence: CASSRSSGIYNEQFF. In DNA, the CDR3 is TGTGCCAGCAGCCGGTCTAGCGGGATTTACAATGAGCAGTTCTTC.